These 7 T cell receptor beta chains share one sample of origin, sequenced in a study of blood T cell repertoires in COVID-19. Sequencing was performed with immunoSEQ multiplex PCR; in TCRdb, only in-frame clones are kept and a portion is missing. The sample has roughly 230,000 clones, 88% seen once. Specimen: peripheral blood. These receptors originate from a human donor in a cohort sampled during active COVID-19.

V gene TRBV24-1 combines with J gene TRBJ1-2, with 9 bases aligning to TRBD1. Trimming took 4 bases from V and 7 from J; bases not matched to a gene: 6. The CDR3 is 14 residues long. CDR1 and CDR2 (germline): KGHDR, SFDVKD. CDR3 loop: CATSDPGQGFGYTF. In DNA, the CDR3 is TGTGCCACCAGTGACCCCGGACAGGGGTTTGGCTACACCTTC.

The V gene is TRBV6-2 or TRBV6-3, the J gene TRBJ1-5, with a weak D call TRBD1 (5 bases). This CDR3 has 18 amino acids. Trimming took off 5 bases at V and 2 bases at J, with 22 bases between the two ends. Germline V gene sequence: CDR1 MNHEY, CDR2 SVGEGT. Here the CDR3 reads CASSHLRGGVMGNQPQHF. The CDR3 DNA follows: TGTGCCAGCAGTCACCTTCGTGGGGGGGTTATGGGCAATCAGCCCCAGCATTTT.

J is TRBJ1-2 and V is TRBV18; D is possibly TRBD1 (6 bases). The ends were cut back, 2 bases at V and 4 bases at J, with 11 bases in the middle. The CDR3 extends over 14 amino acids. Germline V lookup: CDR1 KGHSH, CDR2 LQKENI. The CDR3 loop reads CASSPGQSGYGYTF. The CDR3 coding sequence is TGTGCCAGCTCACCAGGACAGTCGGGCTATGGCTACACCTTC. The full variable domain, its missing parts supplied by reference TRBV18 and TRBJ1-2, is NAGVMQNPRHLVRRRGQEARLRCSPMKGHSHVYWYRQLPEEGLKFMVYLQKENIIDESGMPKERFSAEFPKEGPSILRIQQVVRGDSAAYFCASSPGQSGYGYTFGSGTRLTVV.

J is TRBJ1-5 and V is TRBV12-3 or TRBV12-4; possibly TRBD1 for D (5 bases). The CDR3 consists of 13 residues. V lost 5 bases, J lost 3 bases, and 8 bases lay in between. The CDR3 DNA follows: TGTGCCAGCAGTAGACAGTACAATCAGCCCCAGCATTTT. Its translation is CASSRQYNQPQHF.

V usage is TRBV2 and J usage is TRBJ1-2, with 8 bases lining up with TRBD1. The germline CDR1 and CDR2 sequences are SNHLY and FYNNEI. Trimming removed 6 bases from V and 7 bases from J; junction bases left unmatched: 13. The CDR3 is made up of 15 amino acids. For the CDR3, the DNA is TGTGCCAGCAGGAGGGAGGGAACAGGGGGTTTTGGCTACACCTTC. Amino acids: CASRREGTGGFGYTF. The variable domain in full, completed from reference TRBV2 and TRBJ1-2, reads EPEVTQTPSHQVTQMGQEVILRCVPISNHLYFYWYRQILGQKVEFLVSFYNNEISEKSEIFDDQFSVERPDGSNFTLKIRSTKLEDSAMYFCASRREGTGGFGYTFGSGTRLTVV.

This chain connects TRBV19 to TRBJ2-2, with D perhaps TRBD1 (6 bases). The CDR3 is made up of 19 amino acids. CDR1 LNHDA and CDR2 SQIVND come from the germline V gene (reference sequence). The germline V and J ends were trimmed by 7 bases and 1 base, with 25 bases remaining between them. Here the CDR3 DNA reads TGTGCCAGTACCCACCGAGGACAGATGGATCCATTGAACACCGGGGAGCTGTTTTTT. Encoded protein: CASTHRGQMDPLNTGELFF.

The rearrangement joins TRBV29-1 to TRBJ2-3, with D possibly being TRBD2 (7 bases). Germline-derived CDR1 and CDR2 are SQVTM and ANQGSEA. The V and J ends lost 6 bases and 5 bases respectively, with 15 bases between them. The CDR3 loop spans 13 amino acids. The CDR3 here is CSVRGGQRDTQYF. CDR3 bases: TGCAGCGTAAGGGGGGGTCAAAGAGATACGCAGTATTTT.